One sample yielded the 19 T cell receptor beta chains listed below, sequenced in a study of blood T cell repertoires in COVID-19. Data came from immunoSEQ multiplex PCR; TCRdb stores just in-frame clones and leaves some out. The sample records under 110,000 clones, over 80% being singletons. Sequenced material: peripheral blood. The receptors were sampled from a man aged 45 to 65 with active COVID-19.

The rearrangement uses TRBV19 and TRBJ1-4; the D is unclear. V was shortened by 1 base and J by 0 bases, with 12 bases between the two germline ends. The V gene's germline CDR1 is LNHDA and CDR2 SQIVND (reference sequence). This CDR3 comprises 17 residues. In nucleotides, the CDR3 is TGTGCCAGTAGTATAGGAAGATTCTCGGCAACTAATGAAAAACTGTTTTTT. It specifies CASSIGRFSATNEKLFF.

CDR3 DNA sequence: TGTGCCAGCAGTAGGAGGGTTAGGGAGGGCTACACCTTC. It encodes CASSRRVREGYTF. This chain links TRBV28 with TRBJ1-2; D not resolved. CDR3 length: 13 residues. Germline V gene lookup returns CDR1 MDHEN and CDR2 SYDVKM. Deletions cut 5 bases from V and 8 bases from J, with 15 bases between.

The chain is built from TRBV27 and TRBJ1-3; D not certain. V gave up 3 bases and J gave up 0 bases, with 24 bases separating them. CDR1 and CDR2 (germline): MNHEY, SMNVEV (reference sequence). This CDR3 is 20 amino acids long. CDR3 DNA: TGTGCCAGCAGTTTTAGGAGCCCCGGGTCGCCCTTTTACTCTGGAAACACCATATATTTT. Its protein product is CASSFRSPGSPFYSGNTIYF.

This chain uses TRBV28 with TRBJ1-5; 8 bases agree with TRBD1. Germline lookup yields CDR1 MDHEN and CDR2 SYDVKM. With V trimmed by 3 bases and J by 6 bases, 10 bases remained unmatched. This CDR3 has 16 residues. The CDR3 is CASSFPWTGTRQPQHF. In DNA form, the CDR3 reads TGTGCCAGCAGTTTCCCTTGGACAGGGACACGTCAGCCCCAGCATTTT.

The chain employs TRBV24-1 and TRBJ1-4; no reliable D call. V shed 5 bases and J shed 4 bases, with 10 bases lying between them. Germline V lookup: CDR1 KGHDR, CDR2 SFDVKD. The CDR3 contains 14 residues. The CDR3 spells CATSAGRDNEKLFF. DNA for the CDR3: TGTGCCACCAGTGCGGGCCGGGATAATGAAAAACTGTTTTTT.

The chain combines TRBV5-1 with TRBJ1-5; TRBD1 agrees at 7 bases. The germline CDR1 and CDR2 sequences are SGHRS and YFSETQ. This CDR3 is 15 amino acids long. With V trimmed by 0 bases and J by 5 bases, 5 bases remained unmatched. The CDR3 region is CASSLGQGSYQPQHF. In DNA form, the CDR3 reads TGCGCCAGCAGCTTGGGACAGGGATCTTATCAGCCCCAGCATTTT.

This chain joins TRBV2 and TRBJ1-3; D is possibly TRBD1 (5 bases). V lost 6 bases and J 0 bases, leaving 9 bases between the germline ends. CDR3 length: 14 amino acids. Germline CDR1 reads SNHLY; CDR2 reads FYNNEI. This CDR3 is CASRRQSSGNTIYF. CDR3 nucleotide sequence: TGTGCCAGCAGAAGACAGAGCTCTGGAAACACCATATATTTT.

The CDR3 region is CASSLSRQRYGYTF. For the CDR3, the DNA is TGTGCCAGCAGTTTATCGAGACAGCGCTATGGCTACACCTTC. The chain carries TRBV28 and TRBJ1-2; tentative D call: TRBD1 (5 bases). From germline, CDR1 is MDHEN and CDR2 SYDVKM. Between the trimmed V and J ends, which lost 1 base and 4 bases, there was a span of 10 bases. CDR3 size: 14 residues.

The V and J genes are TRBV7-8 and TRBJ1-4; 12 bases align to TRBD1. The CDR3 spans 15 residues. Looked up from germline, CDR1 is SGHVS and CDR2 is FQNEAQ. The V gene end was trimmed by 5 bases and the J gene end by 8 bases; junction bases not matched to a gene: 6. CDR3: CASSVQGQGAEKLFF. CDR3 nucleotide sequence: TGTGCCAGCAGCGTACAGGGACAGGGGGCAGAAAAACTGTTTTTT.

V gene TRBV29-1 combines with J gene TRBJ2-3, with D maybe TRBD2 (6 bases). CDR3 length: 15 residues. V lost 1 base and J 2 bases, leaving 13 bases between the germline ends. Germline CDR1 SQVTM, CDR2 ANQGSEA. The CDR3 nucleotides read TGCAGCGTTGAAGGGGGGACTGGGTACACAGATACGCAGTATTTT. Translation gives CSVEGGTGYTDTQYF.

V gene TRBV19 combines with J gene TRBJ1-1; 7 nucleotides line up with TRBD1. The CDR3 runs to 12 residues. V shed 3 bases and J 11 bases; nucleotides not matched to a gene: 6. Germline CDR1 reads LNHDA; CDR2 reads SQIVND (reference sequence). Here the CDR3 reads CASSILEGAAFF. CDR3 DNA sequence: TGTGCCAGTAGTATTTTGGAGGGGGCGGCTTTCTTT.

CDR3: CSVGDSSGANVLTF. The CDR3 bases are TGCAGCGTAGGGGACAGCTCTGGGGCCAACGTCCTGACTTTC. V gene TRBV29-1 combines with J gene TRBJ2-6; 7 bases align to TRBD1. The CDR3 loop spans 14 amino acids. Looked up from germline, CDR1 is SQVTM and CDR2 is ANQGSEA. With 6 bases clipped from V and 0 bases from J, the junction kept 2 bases outside the gene matches.

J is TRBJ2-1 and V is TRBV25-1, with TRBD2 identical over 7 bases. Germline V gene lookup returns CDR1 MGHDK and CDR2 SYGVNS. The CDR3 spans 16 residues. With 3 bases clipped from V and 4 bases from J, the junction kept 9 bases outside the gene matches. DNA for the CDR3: TGTGCCAGCAGTGACCGTACCGGGAGGTCATACAATGAGCAGTTCTTC. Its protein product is CASSDRTGRSYNEQFF. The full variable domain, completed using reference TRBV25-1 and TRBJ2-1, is EADIYQTPRYLVIGTGKKITLECSQTMGHDKMYWYQQDPGMELHLIHYSYGVNSTEKGDLSSESTVSRIRTEHFPLTLESARPSHTSQYLCASSDRTGRSYNEQFFGPGTRLTVL.

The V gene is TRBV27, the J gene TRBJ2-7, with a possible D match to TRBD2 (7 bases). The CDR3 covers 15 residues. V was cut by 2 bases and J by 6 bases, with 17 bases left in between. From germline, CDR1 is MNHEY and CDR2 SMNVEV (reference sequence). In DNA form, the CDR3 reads TGTGCCAGCAGTTTAGGGGGCGGGAGACCGGGCGAGCAGTACTTC. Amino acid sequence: CASSLGGGRPGEQYF.

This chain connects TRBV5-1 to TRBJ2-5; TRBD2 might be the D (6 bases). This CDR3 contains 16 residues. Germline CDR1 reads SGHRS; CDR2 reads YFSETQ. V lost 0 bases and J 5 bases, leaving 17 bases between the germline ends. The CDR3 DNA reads TGCGCCAGCAGCTTGGACGGGAGAGCAGACGGGGAGACCCAGTACTTC. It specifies CASSLDGRADGETQYF. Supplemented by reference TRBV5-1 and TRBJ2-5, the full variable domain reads KAGVTQTPRYLIKTRGQQVTLSCSPISGHRSVSWYQQTPGQGLQFLFEYFSETQRNKGNFPGRFSGRQFSNSRSEMNVSTLELGDSALYLCASSLDGRADGETQYFGPGTRLLVL.

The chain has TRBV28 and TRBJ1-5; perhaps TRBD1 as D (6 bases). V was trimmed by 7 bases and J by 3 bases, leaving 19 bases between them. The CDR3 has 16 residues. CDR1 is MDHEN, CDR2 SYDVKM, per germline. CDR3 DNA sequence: TGTGCCAGCACCAGGGGAGGGGTCCTCTCCAATCAGCCCCAGCATTTT. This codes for CASTRGGVLSNQPQHF.

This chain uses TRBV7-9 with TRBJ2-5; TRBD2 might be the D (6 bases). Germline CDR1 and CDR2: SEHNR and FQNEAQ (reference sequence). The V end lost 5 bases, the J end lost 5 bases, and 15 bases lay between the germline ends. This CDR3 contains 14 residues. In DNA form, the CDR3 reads TGTGCCAGCAGCCTCCAGGAGGGGTGGGAGACCCAGTACTTC. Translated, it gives CASSLQEGWETQYF.

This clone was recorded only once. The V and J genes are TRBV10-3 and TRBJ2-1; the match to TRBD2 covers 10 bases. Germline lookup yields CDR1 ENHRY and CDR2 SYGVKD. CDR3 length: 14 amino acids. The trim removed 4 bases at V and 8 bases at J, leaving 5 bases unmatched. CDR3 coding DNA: TGTGCCATCAGTGGGACTAGCGGAAAGGATGAGCAGTTCTTC. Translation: CAISGTSGKDEQFF.

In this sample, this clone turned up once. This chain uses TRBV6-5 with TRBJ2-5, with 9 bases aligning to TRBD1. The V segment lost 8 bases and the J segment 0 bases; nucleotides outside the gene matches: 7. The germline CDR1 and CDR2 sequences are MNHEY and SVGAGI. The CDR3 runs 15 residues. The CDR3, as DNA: TGTGCCAGCCGCCGGGACAGGGAGTACCAAGAGACCCAGTACTTC. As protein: CASRRDREYQETQYF.